Each of the 21 T cell receptor beta chains below was sequenced from the same sample in a study of cytomegalovirus exposure and HLA in healthy donors. Only in-frame clones appear in the TCRdb table, and some are missing; sequencing was by immunoSEQ multiplex PCR. Of approximately 97,000 clones listed, less than 95% were seen once; the top ten hold roughly 0.82%. Source material: PBMCs. The receptor set was obtained from a woman younger than 30 in good health and CMV-seronegative.

The chain has TRBV2 and TRBJ2-3; 9 bases map to TRBD2. This CDR3 has 16 residues. V was pared by 6 bases and J by 4 bases, with 11 bases of the junction left unmatched. Per the germline V gene, CDR1 is SNHLY and CDR2 is FYNNEI. The CDR3 is CASRGPGSGSPDTQYF. For the CDR3, the DNA is TGTGCCAGCAGGGGCCCAGGTAGCGGGAGTCCAGATACGCAGTATTTT.

This chain joins TRBV7-9 and TRBJ2-7; tentatively, D is TRBD1 (6 bases). The CDR3 has 15 amino acids. From germline, CDR1 is SEHNR and CDR2 FQNEAQ (reference sequence). Trimming took off 6 bases at V and 0 bases at J, with 15 bases between the two ends. The CDR3 DNA reads TGTGCCAGCAGTGCCGAAACAGGGTTCTCCTACGAGCAGTACTTC. Protein: CASSAETGFSYEQYF.

The chain links TRBV25-1 to TRBJ2-3, with D uncertain. The CDR3 is made up of 15 amino acids. Germline V CDR1 and CDR2: MGHDK, SYGVNS. Trimming removed 5 bases at V and 0 bases at J, with 12 bases between. The CDR3: CASSLAGRSTDTQYF. Written as DNA, the CDR3 is TGTGCCAGCAGTTTGGCAGGCCGAAGCACAGATACGCAGTATTTT.

The chain combines TRBV7-9 with TRBJ2-7; D is undetermined. Germline CDR1 SEHNR, CDR2 FQNEAQ (reference sequence). This CDR3 has 17 residues. V was trimmed by 5 bases and J by 1 base, leaving 21 bases between them. The CDR3 DNA is TGTGCCAGCAGCGCGACTGGTCGAGGCAGTCTTTCCTACGAGCAGTACTTC. It yields the protein CASSATGRGSLSYEQYF.

The CDR3 DNA reads TGTGCCAGCGCCAACGGGGGGCCGGCGTCCTACGAGCAGTACTTC. Protein product: CASANGGPASYEQYF. The chain joins TRBV7-6 to TRBJ2-7, with D possibly being TRBD2 (7 bases). The CDR3 loop spans 15 amino acids. Germline loops: CDR1 SGHVS, CDR2 FNYEAQ. Trimming cost V 8 bases and J 1 base, with 18 bases left between them.

The chain is built from TRBV5-4 and TRBJ1-5; 9 positions agree with TRBD1. The CDR3 runs to 18 residues. Germline values: CDR1 SGHNT, CDR2 YYREEE (reference sequence). V lost 2 bases and J lost 7; bases outside the gene matches: 16. In nucleotides, the CDR3 is TGTGCCAGCAGCTTCAGAGCAGGCTTAGGACAGGGGCACCAGCCCCAGCATTTT. Translated: CASSFRAGLGQGHQPQHF.

The rearrangement links TRBV7-9 to TRBJ2-7, with 8 bases identical to TRBD1. CDR1 and CDR2 from the germline V gene are SEHNR and FQNEAQ (reference sequence). This CDR3 contains 13 residues. The V and J ends lost 1 base and 5 bases, in that order; junction bases with no gene match: 1. CDR3 amino acids: CASSLGQGNEQYF. The CDR3 coding sequence is TGTGCCAGCAGCTTAGGACAGGGGAACGAGCAGTACTTC.

The chain employs TRBV7-9 and TRBJ1-1, with D unresolved. The CDR3 totals 13 residues. The ends were cut back, 4 bases at V and 2 bases at J, with 8 bases in the middle. Germline V gene data show CDR1 as SEHNR and CDR2 as FQNEAQ (reference sequence). This CDR3 is CASSSALNTEAFF. The CDR3 region has the DNA TGTGCCAGCAGCTCTGCGCTTAACACTGAAGCTTTCTTT.

This clone occurred once. The chain joins TRBV5-1 to TRBJ2-5; 10 bases match TRBD2. CDR3 length equals 15 residues. Trimming took 1 base from V and 5 from J; bases not matched to a gene: 5. The V gene's germline CDR1 is SGHRS and CDR2 YFSETQ. In nucleotides, the CDR3 is TGCGCCAGCAGCTTGAATCTAGCGGGGGTGGAGACCCAGTACTTC. Translated: CASSLNLAGVETQYF.

The chain is built from TRBV7-9 and TRBJ2-7; 7 nucleotides match TRBD2. V shed 2 bases and J 5 bases; nucleotides not matched to a gene: 6. CDR3 length equals 14 residues. CDR1 is SEHNR, CDR2 FQNEAQ, per germline (reference sequence). The CDR3 sequence is CASSLSGVANEQYF. DNA of the CDR3: TGTGCCAGCAGCTTAAGCGGGGTCGCGAACGAGCAGTACTTC.

The chain uses TRBV6-5 and TRBJ2-7; 7 nucleotides agree with TRBD2. The CDR3 contains 14 residues. Germline values: CDR1 MNHEY, CDR2 SVGAGI. The trim removed 2 bases at V and 0 bases at J, leaving 1 base unmatched. CDR3 sequence reads: CASSYGDYSYEQYF. The CDR3 region has the DNA TGTGCCAGCAGTTACGGGGACTACTCCTACGAGCAGTACTTC.

The chain carries TRBV5-1 and TRBJ2-7; 9 bases fit TRBD1. V gave up 3 bases and J gave up 3 bases; unmatched junction bases: 4. The CDR3 has 14 amino acids. Per the germline V gene, CDR1 is SGHRS and CDR2 is YFSETQ. CDR3 residues: CASSSGTGIYEQYF. The CDR3 bases are TGCGCCAGCAGCTCCGGGACAGGGATCTACGAGCAGTACTTC.

This clone was found a few times. The J gene is TRBJ2-1, the V gene TRBV21-1; whether TRBD1, the table's D call, matches the DNA was not checked. TRBV21-1 has pseudogene status. CDR3 length equals 13 residues. The CDR3 DNA follows: TGTGCCAGCAGCAAAGATGTCCCCAAAAAGCAGTTCTTC. Translation gives CASSKDVPKKQFF.

The rearrangement joins TRBV10-3 to TRBJ2-7, with D perhaps TRBD2 (6 bases). Per germline, CDR1 ENHRY and CDR2 SYGVKD. V gave up 3 bases and J gave up 6 bases, with 12 bases separating them. The CDR3 is made up of 13 amino acids. Here the CDR3 reads CAISDGFGGEQYF. DNA of the CDR3: TGTGCCATCAGTGACGGCTTCGGGGGCGAGCAGTACTTC.

The chain uses TRBV11-3 and TRBJ2-1; D is possibly TRBD1 (6 bases). Germline CDR1 SGHNT, CDR2 YENEEA. This CDR3 has 16 residues. V shed 2 bases and J shed 8 bases, with 19 bases lying between them. CDR3 sequence: CASSLLGAGEKDEQFF. CDR3 nucleotides: TGTGCCAGCAGCTTATTAGGGGCAGGGGAAAAGGATGAGCAGTTCTTC. Full variable domain (outside the CDR3, taken from reference TRBV11-3 and TRBJ2-1): EAGVVQSPRYKIIEKKQPVAFWCNPISGHNTLYWYLQNLGQGPELLIRYENEEAVDDSQLPKDRFSAERLKGVDSTLKIQPAELGDSAVYLCASSLLGAGEKDEQFFGPGTRLTVL.

The CDR3 coding sequence is TGTGCCAGCCTTTCGGCAGGGGCGCTCTATGGCTACACCTTC. Protein: CASLSAGALYGYTF. The chain is built from TRBV19 and TRBJ1-2, with a tentative D call TRBD1 (6 bases). Between the trimmed V and J ends, which lost 9 bases and 4 bases, there was a span of 18 bases. Per the germline V gene, CDR1 is LNHDA and CDR2 is SQIVND (reference sequence). This CDR3 contains 14 residues.

This chain uses TRBV30 with TRBJ1-5; D is ambiguous. The V gene lost 4 bases and the J gene lost 0 bases, with 13 bases spanning the gap. Germline lookup yields CDR1 GTSNPN and CDR2 SVGIG (reference sequence). The CDR3 has 15 amino acids. The CDR3 DNA is TGTGCCTGGACCGAGGGAGGGCATAGCAATCAGCCCCAGCATTTT. Amino acids: CAWTEGGHSNQPQHF.

The rearrangement uses TRBV4-3 and TRBJ1-1; 7 nucleotides align to TRBD1. Unmatched junction bases numbered 4, after V lost 0 bases and J lost 3 bases. Germline CDR1 and CDR2: LGHNA and YSLEER. CDR3 length: 15 residues. The CDR3 bases are TGCGCCAGCAGCCAAGATAGGGGGCTGTACACTGAAGCTTTCTTT. Translation: CASSQDRGLYTEAFF.

The chain employs TRBV19 and TRBJ1-2; TRBD1 aligns across 9 bases. The length of the CDR3 is 14 residues. The V gene's germline CDR1 is LNHDA and CDR2 SQIVND (reference sequence). Trimming removed 4 bases from V and 4 bases from J; junction bases left unmatched: 4. CDR3 residues: CASSTDRGVYGYTF. Written as DNA, the CDR3 is TGTGCCAGTAGTACCGACAGGGGGGTCTATGGCTACACCTTC.

The chain employs TRBV29-1 and TRBJ2-5; 7 nucleotides match TRBD2. Germline CDR1 reads SQVTM; CDR2 reads ANQGSEA. V gave up 3 bases and J gave up 5 bases; unmatched junction bases: 3. This CDR3 comprises 12 residues. This CDR3 is CSVEGGPETQYF. As DNA, the CDR3 is TGCAGCGTTGAGGGAGGGCCGGAGACCCAGTACTTC.

The table lists this clone with a count of one. This chain joins TRBV27 and TRBJ2-1; 7 nucleotides match TRBD1. The CDR3 extends over 17 amino acids. Germline V gene sequence: CDR1 MNHEY, CDR2 SMNVEV (reference sequence). The ends lost 7 bases at V and 8 bases at J; junction bases unmatched: 20. The CDR3, as DNA: TGTGCCAGCAACCTACTAGGGACAGTTCAGGGTGTCGATGAGCAGTTCTTC. It yields the protein CASNLLGTVQGVDEQFF.